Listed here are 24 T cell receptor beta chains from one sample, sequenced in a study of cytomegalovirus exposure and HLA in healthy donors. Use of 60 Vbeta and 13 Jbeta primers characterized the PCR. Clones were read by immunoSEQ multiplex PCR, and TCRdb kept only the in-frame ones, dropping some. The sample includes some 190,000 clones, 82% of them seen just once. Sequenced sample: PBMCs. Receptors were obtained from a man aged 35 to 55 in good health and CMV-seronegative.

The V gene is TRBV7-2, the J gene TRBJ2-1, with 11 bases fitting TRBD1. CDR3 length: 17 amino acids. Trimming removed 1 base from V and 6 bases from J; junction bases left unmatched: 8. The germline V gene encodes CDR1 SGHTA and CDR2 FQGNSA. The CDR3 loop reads CASSLVVGQGAANEQFF. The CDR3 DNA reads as TGTGCCAGCAGCTTAGTTGTTGGACAGGGGGCAGCCAATGAGCAGTTCTTC.

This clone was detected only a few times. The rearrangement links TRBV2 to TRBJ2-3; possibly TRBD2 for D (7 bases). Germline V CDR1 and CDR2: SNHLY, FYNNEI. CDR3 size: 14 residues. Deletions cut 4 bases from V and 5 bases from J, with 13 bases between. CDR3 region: CASSVTGGKDTQYF. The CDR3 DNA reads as TGTGCCAGCAGTGTGACGGGGGGCAAAGATACGCAGTATTTT. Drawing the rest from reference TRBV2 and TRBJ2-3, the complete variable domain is EPEVTQTPSHQVTQMGQEVILRCVPISNHLYFYWYRQILGQKVEFLVSFYNNEISEKSEIFDDQFSVERPDGSNFTLKIRSTKLEDSAMYFCASSVTGGKDTQYFGPGTRLTVL.

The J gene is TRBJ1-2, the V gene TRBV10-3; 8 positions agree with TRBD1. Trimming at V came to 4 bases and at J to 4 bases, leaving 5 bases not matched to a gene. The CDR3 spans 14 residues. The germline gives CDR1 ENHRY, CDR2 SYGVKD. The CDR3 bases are TGTGCCATCAGTGCGGACAGGGCAGGCTATGGCTACACCTTC. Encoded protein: CAISADRAGYGYTF.

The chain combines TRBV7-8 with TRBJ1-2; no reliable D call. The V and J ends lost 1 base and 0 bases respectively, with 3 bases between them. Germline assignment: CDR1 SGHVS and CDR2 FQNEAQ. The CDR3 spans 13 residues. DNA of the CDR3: TGTGCCAGCAGCTTAGATACTAACTATGGCTACACCTTC. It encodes CASSLDTNYGYTF.

The CDR3 protein is CASSLASLSKQYF. The CDR3 bases are TGTGCCAGCAGCTTAGCATCCCTTTCTAAGCAGTACTTC. This sequence joins TRBV11-3 and TRBJ2-7; D remains unclear. This CDR3 contains 13 residues. Trimming took 1 base from V and 8 from J, leaving 12 bases between them. CDR1 is SGHNT, CDR2 YENEEA, per germline.

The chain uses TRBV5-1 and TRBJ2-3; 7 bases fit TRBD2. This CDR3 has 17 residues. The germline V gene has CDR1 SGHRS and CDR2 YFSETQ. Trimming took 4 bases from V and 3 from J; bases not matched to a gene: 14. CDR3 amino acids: CASSRPSVGGRTDTQYF. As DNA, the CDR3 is TGCGCCAGCAGCCGCCCCTCGGTCGGCGGGAGAACAGATACGCAGTATTTT.

CDR3 amino acids: CASSEVGQTSNQPQHF. The DNA for the CDR3 is TGTGCCAGCAGTGAAGTGGGGCAGACTAGCAATCAGCCCCAGCATTTT. This chain links TRBV6-1 with TRBJ1-5; D is possibly TRBD1 (5 bases). From germline, CDR1 is MNHNS and CDR2 SASEGT. The CDR3 totals 16 residues. V was trimmed by 1 base and J by 0 bases, leaving 10 bases between them.

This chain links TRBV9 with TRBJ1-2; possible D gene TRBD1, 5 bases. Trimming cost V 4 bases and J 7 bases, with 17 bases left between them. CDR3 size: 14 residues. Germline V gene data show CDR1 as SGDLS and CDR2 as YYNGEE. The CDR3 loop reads CASSPQGGVTGYTF. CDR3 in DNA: TGTGCCAGCAGCCCCCAGGGAGGGGTAACTGGCTACACCTTC. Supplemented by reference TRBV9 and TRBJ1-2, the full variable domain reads DSGVTQTPKHLITATGQRVTLRCSPRSGDLSVYWYQQSLDQGLQFLIQYYNGEERAKGNILERFSAQQFPDLHSELNLSSLELGDSALYFCASSPQGGVTGYTFGSGTRLTVV.

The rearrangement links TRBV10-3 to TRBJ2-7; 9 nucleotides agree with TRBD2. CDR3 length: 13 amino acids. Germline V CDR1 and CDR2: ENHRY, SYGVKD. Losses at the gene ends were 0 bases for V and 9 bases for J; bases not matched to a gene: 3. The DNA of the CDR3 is TGTGCCATCAGTGAGTCGGGACTAGCTGTGCAGTACTTC. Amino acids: CAISESGLAVQYF.

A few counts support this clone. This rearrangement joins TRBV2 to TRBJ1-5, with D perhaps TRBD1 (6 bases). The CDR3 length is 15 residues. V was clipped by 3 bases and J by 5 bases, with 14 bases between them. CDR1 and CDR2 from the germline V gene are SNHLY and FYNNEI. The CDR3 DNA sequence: TGTGCCAGCAGTGAGGAAGGACAGTCGGATCAGCCCCAGCATTTT. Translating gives CASSEEGQSDQPQHF. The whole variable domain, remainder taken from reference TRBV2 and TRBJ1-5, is EPEVTQTPSHQVTQMGQEVILRCVPISNHLYFYWYRQILGQKVEFLVSFYNNEISEKSEIFDDQFSVERPDGSNFTLKIRSTKLEDSAMYFCASSEEGQSDQPQHFGDGTRLSIL.

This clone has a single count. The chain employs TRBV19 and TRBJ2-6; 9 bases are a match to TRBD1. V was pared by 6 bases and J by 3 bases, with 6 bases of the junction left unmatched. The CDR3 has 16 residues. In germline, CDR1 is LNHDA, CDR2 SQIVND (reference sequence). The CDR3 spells CASSPTGGGGANVLTF. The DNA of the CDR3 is TGTGCCAGTAGCCCGACAGGGGGAGGTGGGGCCAACGTCCTGACTTTC.

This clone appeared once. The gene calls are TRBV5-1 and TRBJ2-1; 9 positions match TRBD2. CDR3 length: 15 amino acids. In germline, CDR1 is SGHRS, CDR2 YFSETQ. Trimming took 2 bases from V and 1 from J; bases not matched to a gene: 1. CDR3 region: CASSFAGGSYNEQFF. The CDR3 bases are TGCGCCAGCAGCTTCGCGGGAGGGTCCTACAATGAGCAGTTCTTC. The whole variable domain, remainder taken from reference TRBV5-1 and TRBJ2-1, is KAGVTQTPRYLIKTRGQQVTLSCSPISGHRSVSWYQQTPGQGLQFLFEYFSETQRNKGNFPGRFSGRQFSNSRSEMNVSTLELGDSALYLCASSFAGGSYNEQFFGPGTRLTVL.

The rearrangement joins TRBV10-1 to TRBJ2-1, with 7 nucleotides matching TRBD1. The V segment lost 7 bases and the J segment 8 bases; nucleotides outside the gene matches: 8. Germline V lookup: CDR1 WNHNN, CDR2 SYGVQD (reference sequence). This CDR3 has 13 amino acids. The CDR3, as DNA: TGCGCCAGCAATTGGGACAGAACCTATGAGCAGTTCTTC. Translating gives CASNWDRTYEQFF.

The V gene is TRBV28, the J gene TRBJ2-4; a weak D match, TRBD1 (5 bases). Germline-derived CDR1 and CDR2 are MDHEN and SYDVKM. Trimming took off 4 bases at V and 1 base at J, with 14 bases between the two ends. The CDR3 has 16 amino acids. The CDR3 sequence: CASSWSGSLAKNIQYF. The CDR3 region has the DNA TGTGCCAGCAGTTGGTCAGGGTCGTTGGCCAAAAACATTCAGTACTTC.

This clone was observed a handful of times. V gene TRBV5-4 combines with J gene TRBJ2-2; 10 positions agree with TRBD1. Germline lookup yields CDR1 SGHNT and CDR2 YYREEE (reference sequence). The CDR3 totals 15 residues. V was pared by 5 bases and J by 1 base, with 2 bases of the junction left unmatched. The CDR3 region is CASRTGGGNTGELFF. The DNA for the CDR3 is TGTGCCAGCAGGACAGGGGGCGGGAACACCGGGGAGCTGTTTTTT.

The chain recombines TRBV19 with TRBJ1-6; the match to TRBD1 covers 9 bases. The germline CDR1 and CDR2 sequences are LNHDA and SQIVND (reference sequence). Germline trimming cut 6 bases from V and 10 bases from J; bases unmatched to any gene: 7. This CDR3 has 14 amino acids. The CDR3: CASRPGTGKSPLHF. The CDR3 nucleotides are TGTGCCAGTAGACCCGGGACAGGGAAGTCACCCCTCCACTTT.

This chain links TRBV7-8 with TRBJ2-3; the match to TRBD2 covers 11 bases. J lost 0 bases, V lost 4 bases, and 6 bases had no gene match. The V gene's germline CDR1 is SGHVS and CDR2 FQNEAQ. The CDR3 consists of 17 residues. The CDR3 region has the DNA TGTGCCAGCAGCTCCCGACTAGCGGGACCAAGCACAGATACGCAGTATTTT. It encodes CASSSRLAGPSTDTQYF.

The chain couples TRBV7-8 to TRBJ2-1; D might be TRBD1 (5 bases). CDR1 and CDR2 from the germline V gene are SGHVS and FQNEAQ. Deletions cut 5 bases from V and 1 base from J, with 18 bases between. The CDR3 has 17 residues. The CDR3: CASSTGAGAMSYNEQFF. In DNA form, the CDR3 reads TGTGCCAGCAGCACTGGGGCTGGGGCAATGTCCTACAATGAGCAGTTCTTC. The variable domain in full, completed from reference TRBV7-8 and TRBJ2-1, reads GAGVSQSPRYKVAKRGQDVALRCDPISGHVSLFWYQQALGQGPEFLTYFQNEAQLDKSGLPSDRFFAERPEGSVSTLKIQRTQQEDSAVYLCASSTGAGAMSYNEQFFGPGTRLTVL.

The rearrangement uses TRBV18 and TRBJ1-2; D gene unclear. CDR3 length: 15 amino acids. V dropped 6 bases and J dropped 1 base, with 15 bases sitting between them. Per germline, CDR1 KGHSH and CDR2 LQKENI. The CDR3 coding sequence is TGTGCCAGCTCGCTCGAGAGGAGGTTTAACTATGGCTACACCTTC. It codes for CASSLERRFNYGYTF.

The CDR3 sequence: CASSRRGLAGRSSTDTQYF. As DNA, the CDR3 is TGTGCCAGCAGCCGACGAGGACTAGCGGGTAGATCTAGCACAGATACGCAGTATTTT. The chain combines TRBV5-5 with TRBJ2-3, with TRBD2 matching 11 bases. J gave up 0 bases and V 4 bases, and 13 bases lay outside the gene matches. CDR1 is SGHKS, CDR2 YYEKEE, per germline (reference sequence). The CDR3 length is 19 residues.

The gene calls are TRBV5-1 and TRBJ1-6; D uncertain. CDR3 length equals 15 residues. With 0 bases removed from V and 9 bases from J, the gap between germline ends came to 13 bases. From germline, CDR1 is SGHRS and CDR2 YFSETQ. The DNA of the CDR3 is TGCGCCAGCAGCTTGGCCGGGGAATCGGGTTCACCCCTCCACTTT. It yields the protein CASSLAGESGSPLHF.

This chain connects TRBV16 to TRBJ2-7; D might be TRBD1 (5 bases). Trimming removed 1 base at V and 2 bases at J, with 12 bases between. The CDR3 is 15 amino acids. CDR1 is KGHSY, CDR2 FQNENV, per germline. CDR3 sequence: CASSQWARVTYEQYF. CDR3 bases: TGTGCCAGCAGCCAATGGGCCAGGGTCACCTACGAGCAGTACTTC. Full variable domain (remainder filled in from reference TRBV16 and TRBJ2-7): GEEVAQTPKHLVRGEGQKAKLYCAPIKGHSYVFWYQQVLKNEFKFLISFQNENVFDETGMPKERFSAKCLPNSPCSLEIQATKLEDSAVYFCASSQWARVTYEQYFGPGTRLTVT.

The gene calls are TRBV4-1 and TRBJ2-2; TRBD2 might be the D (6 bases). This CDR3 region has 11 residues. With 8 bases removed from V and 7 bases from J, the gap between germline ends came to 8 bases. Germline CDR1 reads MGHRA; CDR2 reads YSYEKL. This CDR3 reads CASARDGELFF. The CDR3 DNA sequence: TGCGCCAGCGCGCGGGACGGGGAGCTGTTTTTT.

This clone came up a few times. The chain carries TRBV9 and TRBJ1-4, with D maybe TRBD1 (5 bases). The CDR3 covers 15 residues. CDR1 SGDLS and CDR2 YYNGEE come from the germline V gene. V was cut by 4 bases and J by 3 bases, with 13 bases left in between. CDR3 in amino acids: CASSPGWGPNEKLFF. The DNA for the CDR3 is TGTGCCAGCAGCCCCGGCTGGGGCCCTAATGAAAAACTGTTTTTT.